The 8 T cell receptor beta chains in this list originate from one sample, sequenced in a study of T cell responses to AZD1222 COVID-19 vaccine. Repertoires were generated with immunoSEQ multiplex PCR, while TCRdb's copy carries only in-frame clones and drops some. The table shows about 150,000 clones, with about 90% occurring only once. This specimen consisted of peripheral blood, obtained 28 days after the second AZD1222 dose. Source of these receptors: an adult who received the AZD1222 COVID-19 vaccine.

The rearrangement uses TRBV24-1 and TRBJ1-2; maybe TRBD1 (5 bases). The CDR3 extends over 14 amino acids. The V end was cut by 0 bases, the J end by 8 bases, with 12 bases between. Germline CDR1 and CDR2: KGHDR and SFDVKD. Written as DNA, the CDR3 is TGTGCCACCAGTGATTTGGGCAGGGTGGAAGGCTACACCTTC. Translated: CATSDLGRVEGYTF.

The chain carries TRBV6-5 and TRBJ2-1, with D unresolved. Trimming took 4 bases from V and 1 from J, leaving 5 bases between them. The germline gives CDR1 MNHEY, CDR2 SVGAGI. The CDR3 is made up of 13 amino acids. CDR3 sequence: CASSSYSYNEQFF. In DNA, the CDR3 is TGTGCCAGCAGTTCCTATTCCTACAATGAGCAGTTCTTC.

As DNA, the CDR3 is TGTGCCAGCAGCCCCCCCCGACCCTACGAGCAGTACTTC. Its translation: CASSPPRPYEQYF. The chain employs TRBV7-2 and TRBJ2-7; D is undetermined. Germline V gene lookup returns CDR1 SGHTA and CDR2 FQGNSA. V was clipped by 5 bases and J by 2 bases, with 10 bases between them. CDR3 size: 13 residues.

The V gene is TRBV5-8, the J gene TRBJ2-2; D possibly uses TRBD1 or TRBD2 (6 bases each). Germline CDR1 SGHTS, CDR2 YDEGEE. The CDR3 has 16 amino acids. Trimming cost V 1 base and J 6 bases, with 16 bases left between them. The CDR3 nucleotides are TGTGCCAGCAGCTTGCGGCTTGGGGGGCGCGCCGGGGAGCTGTTTTTT. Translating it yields CASSLRLGGRAGELFF.

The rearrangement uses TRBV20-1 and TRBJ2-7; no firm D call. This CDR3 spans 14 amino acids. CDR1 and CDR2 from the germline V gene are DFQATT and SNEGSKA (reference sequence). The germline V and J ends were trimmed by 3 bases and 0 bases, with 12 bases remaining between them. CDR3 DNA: TGCAGTGCTAGTATCGCGGTCTACTCCTACGAGCAGTACTTC. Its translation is CSASIAVYSYEQYF.

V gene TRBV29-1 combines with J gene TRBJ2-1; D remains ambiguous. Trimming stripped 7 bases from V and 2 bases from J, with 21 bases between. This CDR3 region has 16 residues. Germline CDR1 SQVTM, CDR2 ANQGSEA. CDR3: CSAPTYSPATYNEQFF. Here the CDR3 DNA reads TGCAGCGCTCCAACGTACTCCCCTGCGACCTACAATGAGCAGTTCTTC.

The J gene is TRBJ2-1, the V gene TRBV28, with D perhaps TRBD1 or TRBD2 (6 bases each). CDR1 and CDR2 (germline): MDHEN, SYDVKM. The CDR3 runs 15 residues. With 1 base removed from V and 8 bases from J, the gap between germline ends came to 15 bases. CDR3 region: CASSLFRGRGDEQFF. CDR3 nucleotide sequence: TGTGCCAGCAGTTTATTTCGGGGGCGCGGAGATGAGCAGTTCTTC.

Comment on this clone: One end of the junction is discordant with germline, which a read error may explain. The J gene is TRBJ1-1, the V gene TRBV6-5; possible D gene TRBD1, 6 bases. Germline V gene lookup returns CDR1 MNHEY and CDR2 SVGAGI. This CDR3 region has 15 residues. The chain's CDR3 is CASRYSRGGDTEAFF. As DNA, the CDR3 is TGTGCCAGCAGGTACTCCAGGGGAGGGGACACTGAAGCTTTCTTT.